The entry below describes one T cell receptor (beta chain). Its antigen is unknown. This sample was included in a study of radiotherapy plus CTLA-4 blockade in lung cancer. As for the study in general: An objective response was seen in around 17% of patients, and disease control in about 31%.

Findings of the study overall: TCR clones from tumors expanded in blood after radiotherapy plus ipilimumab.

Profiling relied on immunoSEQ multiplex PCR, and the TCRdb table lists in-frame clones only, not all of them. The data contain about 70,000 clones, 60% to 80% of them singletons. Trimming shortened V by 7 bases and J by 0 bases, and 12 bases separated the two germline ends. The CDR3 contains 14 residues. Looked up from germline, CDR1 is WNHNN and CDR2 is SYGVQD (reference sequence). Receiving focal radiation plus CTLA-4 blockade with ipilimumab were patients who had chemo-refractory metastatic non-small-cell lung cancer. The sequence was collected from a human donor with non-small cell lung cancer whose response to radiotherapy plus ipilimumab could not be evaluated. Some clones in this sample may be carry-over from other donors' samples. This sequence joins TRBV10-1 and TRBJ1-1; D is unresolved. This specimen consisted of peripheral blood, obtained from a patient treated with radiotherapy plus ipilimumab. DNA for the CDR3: TGCGCCAGCATCCCCCCAGATATGAACACTGAAGCTTTCTTT. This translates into CASIPPDMNTEAFF.